The clone carrying this T cell receptor (beta chain) was observed a few times. Its antigen is unknown. Using its own MiXCR run on the reads, TCRdb lists one record per CDR3 protein. The sample has roughly 230,000 distinct CDR3 sequences; 15% to 20% are singletons. The record originates from a study of T cell repertoires in cytomegalovirus infection. This CDR3 contains 15 residues. Trimming stripped 0 bases from V and 2 bases from J, with 11 bases between. CDR1 and CDR2 from the germline V gene are LGHNA and YSLEER. Study conclusions and caveats: Across the ex vivo response, the dominant clonotypes were HLA-C-restricted CMV-specific TCR beta clonotypes.

The receptor's source is a human donor in good health (CMV status not recorded). Some clones in this sample may be carry-over from other donors' samples. Material: CD8+ T cells from PBMCs. The V call is TRBV4-3, the J call TRBJ2-7; a weak D match, TRBD2 (6 bases). CDR3 nucleotides: TGCGCCAGCAGCCAAGAAACAACTAGCCCCTACGAGCAGTACTTC. This translates into CASSQETTSPYEQYF.